These 8 T cell receptor beta chains share one sample of origin, sequenced in a study of blood T cell dynamics during melanoma immunotherapy. Regarding time point: pre-treatment baseline. Libraries were prepared by immunoSEQ multiplex PCR; TCRdb keeps only in-frame clonotypes and omits some of them. The data hold roughly 17,000 clones, with about 80% observed a single time. Sequenced material: blood, taken from a patient treated with checkpoint blockade. The receptor source for this set is a human donor with melanoma.

The chain combines TRBV6-5 with TRBJ2-1; D is unclear. The germline V and J ends were trimmed by 2 bases and 0 bases, with 11 bases remaining between them. This CDR3 comprises 16 residues. Germline lookup yields CDR1 MNHEY and CDR2 SVGAGI. CDR3: CASSYGGPRSYNEQFF. In DNA form, the CDR3 reads TGTGCCAGCAGTTACGGCGGACCGCGCTCCTACAATGAGCAGTTCTTC.

This chain connects TRBV4-2 to TRBJ2-2; a possible D gene is TRBD2 (6 bases). V lost 0 bases and J lost 4, with 12 bases in between. Germline CDR1 and CDR2: LGHNA and YNFKEQ. There are 16 residues in the CDR3. CDR3 bases: TGTGCCAGCAGCCAAGAAGGAGGGATGATCACCGGGGAGCTGTTTTTT. Its protein is CASSQEGGMITGELFF.

V gene TRBV6-5 combines with J gene TRBJ2-5; a weak D match, TRBD2 (6 bases). Germline CDR1 is MNHEY and CDR2 is SVGAGI. This CDR3 region has 14 residues. V lost 7 bases and J lost 4, with 16 bases in between. The CDR3 here is CASKELATRETQYF. The CDR3 DNA sequence: TGTGCCAGCAAGGAGCTAGCGACGCGAGAGACCCAGTACTTC.

The genes are TRBV7-3 and TRBJ2-2; 7 bases fit TRBD2. The germline gives CDR1 SGHTA, CDR2 FQGTGA. This CDR3 is built from 17 residues. The J segment lost 0 bases and the V segment lost 5 bases, leaving 9 bases of the junction unmatched. CDR3 protein: CASSPTSAYANTGELFF. The CDR3 DNA reads as TGTGCCAGCAGCCCAACTAGCGCGTACGCGAACACCGGGGAGCTGTTTTTT.

V gene TRBV25-1 combines with J gene TRBJ1-6; 9 positions match TRBD1. Germline CDR1 reads MGHDK; CDR2 reads SYGVNS. Trimming at V came to 4 bases and at J to 3 bases, leaving 1 base not matched to a gene. The CDR3 is made up of 15 amino acids. CDR3 in amino acids: CASSAGQGYNSPLHF. The CDR3 nucleotides are TGTGCCAGCAGTGCGGGACAGGGCTATAATTCACCCCTCCACTTT.

The chain combines TRBV5-6 with TRBJ2-2, with 7 bases that match TRBD1. This CDR3 contains 16 residues. With 0 bases clipped from V and 0 bases from J, the junction kept 2 bases outside the gene matches. CDR1 and CDR2 (germline): SGHDT, YYEEEE. The CDR3 is CASSLEQGANTGELFF. Here the CDR3 DNA reads TGTGCCAGCAGCTTGGAGCAGGGGGCGAACACCGGGGAGCTGTTTTTT.

The chain is built from TRBV28 and TRBJ1-6, with D hard to call. This CDR3 comprises 17 residues. Germline lookup yields CDR1 MDHEN and CDR2 SYDVKM. Trimming stripped 5 bases from V and 0 bases from J, with 14 bases between. CDR3 sequence (DNA): TGTGCCAGCAGTCCCGCGGTGGGGAGCTCCTATAATTCACCCCTCCACTTT. Amino acids: CASSPAVGSSYNSPLHF.

The chain couples TRBV5-4 to TRBJ2-7; 8 bases align to TRBD1. The CDR3 has 13 residues. The V segment lost 9 bases and the J segment 5 bases; nucleotides outside the gene matches: 10. From germline, CDR1 is SGHNT and CDR2 YYREEE (reference sequence). The CDR3 loop reads CATGTGRLDEQYF. The DNA for the CDR3 is TGTGCCACCGGGACAGGCCGGCTAGACGAGCAGTACTTC.